The clone carrying this TCR beta chain appeared many times. The sample originates from a study of T cells in Graves' hyperthyroidism and ophthalmopathy. Template material for amplifying TCR beta CDR3 regions consisted of RNA transcripts. With the HTBI primer set, the TCR CDR3 went through a first round of RT-PCR. TCRdb passed the multiplex PCR reads through MiXCR, listing each CDR3 protein once. Of a few hundred thousand distinct CDR3 sequences listed, roughly 20% are singletons. Orbital computed tomography, thyroid ultrasound, serum thyroxine and TRAb, and clinical symptoms together informed the diagnoses. The material sequenced was blood. The clonotype comes from a man between 18 and 35 years old with Graves' hyperthyroidism.

In nucleotides, the CDR3 is TGTGCCAGCAGCTTGACCCGGGCCGATACCTACGAGCAGTACTTC. Translated, it gives CASSLTRADTYEQYF. The V and J genes are TRBV5-5 and TRBJ2-7; D unclear. The V gene's germline CDR1 is SGHKS and CDR2 YYEKEE (reference sequence). The CDR3 runs to 15 residues. Between the trimmed V and J ends, which lost 1 base and 2 bases, there was a span of 13 bases. Drawing the rest from reference TRBV5-5 and TRBJ2-7, the complete variable domain is DAGVTQSPTHLIKTRGQQVTLRCSPISGHKSVSWYQQVLGQGPQFIFQYYEKEERGRGNFPDRFSARQFPNYSSELNVNALLLGDSALYLCASSLTRADTYEQYFGPGTRLTVT.